One TCR beta chain is described in this entry. Per the original methods: Filtering differed for immunoSEQ, which gave only junction sequences without quality scores. The protocol was immunoSEQ multiplex PCR, while the TCRdb copy is restricted to in-frame clones and leaves out a portion. V and J calls and clone size are as listed in that table; D and trimming were resolved from the DNA. This sample has roughly 480,000 clones, with roughly 85% found just once. The record originates from a study of shared clonotypes between healthy human individuals. CDR1 SGHRS and CDR2 YFSETQ come from the germline V gene. The CDR3 is 16 amino acids. With 3 bases clipped from V and 7 bases from J, the junction kept 7 bases outside the gene matches.

The J gene is TRBJ2-2, the V gene TRBV5-1; 12 bases are a match to TRBD2. Sequencing used PBMCs. The sequence derives from a woman in her 40s in good health. Some clones in this sample may be carry-over from other donors' samples. The CDR3, as DNA: TGCGCCAGCAGCTGGCTAGCGGGAGGGCAAGTCGGGGAGCTGTTTTTT. It yields the protein CASSWLAGGQVGELFF. The whole variable domain, filled in from reference TRBV5-1 and TRBJ2-2, reads KAGVTQTPRYLIKTRGQQVTLSCSPISGHRSVSWYQQTPGQGLQFLFEYFSETQRNKGNFPGRFSGRQFSNSRSEMNVSTLELGDSALYLCASSWLAGGQVGELFFGEGSRLTVL.